The 17 T cell receptor beta chains presented below share a single source sample, sequenced in a study of post-analysis software for immune sequencing data. Notes on the study in general: There were several TRBV segments more frequent in patients than controls, and TRBV5-6, TRBV5-1 and TRBV20-1 were among them.

Their specific antigens are unknown. Unique molecular identifiers had been added to the TCR beta cDNA libraries. TCRdb independently ran MiXCR on the PCR reads; one entry per CDR3 protein. The sample has 450,000 to 700,000 distinct CDR3 sequences, roughly 45% seen once. The specimen was blood. The origin of the receptors is a girl under 18 with multiple sclerosis.

This clonotype turned up a few times. V is TRBV3-1 and J is TRBJ1-1; 9 positions agree with TRBD1. CDR3 length: 16 amino acids. Germline CDR1 reads LGHDT; CDR2 reads YNNKEL (reference sequence). J was trimmed by 4 bases and V by 5 bases; bases with no gene match: 11. CDR3 DNA sequence: TGTGCCAGCAGCGACACAGGGGGCCGAGGAGGCACTGAAGCTTTCTTT. Amino acids: CASSDTGGRGGTEAFF.

The chain joins TRBV5-1 to TRBJ1-1; D unclear. This CDR3 has 15 residues. Germline V gene sequence: CDR1 SGHRS, CDR2 YFSETQ. V was pared by 4 bases and J by 5 bases, with 18 bases between. The CDR3 DNA sequence: TGCGCCAGCAGCCCCTTCGATCCCACGGGGACTGAAGCTTTCTTT. Its protein product is CASSPFDPTGTEAFF.

The chain employs TRBV12-3 or TRBV12-4 and TRBJ2-5; tentatively, D is TRBD1 (5 bases). The J call is uncertain, as TRBJ2-7 better fits the DNA end. This CDR3 region has 11 residues. CDR3: CASKKGYEQYF. DNA of the CDR3: TGTGCCAGCAAAAAGGGGTACGAGCAGTACTTC.

This clonotype was seen a handful of times. J is TRBJ2-7 and V is TRBV12-3 or TRBV12-4; tentatively, D is TRBD1 (5 bases). The CDR3 is made up of 12 amino acids. Between the trimmed V and J ends, which lost 8 bases and 7 bases, there was a span of 15 bases. Here the CDR3 reads CASSDRDGEQYF. As DNA, the CDR3 is TGTGCCAGCTCCGACAGAGATGGGGAGCAGTACTTC.

This chain connects TRBV13 to TRBJ1-2, with D possibly being TRBD1 (5 bases). V lost 5 bases and J 6 bases, leaving 16 bases between the germline ends. Germline CDR1 and CDR2: PRHDT and FYEKMQ (reference sequence). The CDR3 is 14 amino acids. The CDR3 here is CASSRRIWGDGYTF. CDR3 sequence (DNA): TGTGCCAGCAGCCGCCGAATATGGGGCGATGGCTACACCTTC.

The CDR3 coding sequence is TGCGCCAGCAGCCAAGATCTGGGGGGACAGCAAAACATTCAGTACTTC. Encoded protein: CASSQDLGGQQNIQYF. The V gene is TRBV4-1, the J gene TRBJ2-4; the D gene is possibly TRBD1 (7 bases). V was clipped by 0 bases and J by 5 bases, with 14 bases between them. The CDR3 length is 16 residues. In germline, CDR1 is MGHRA, CDR2 YSYEKL.

This clonotype was observed a handful of times. The rearrangement links TRBV12-3 or TRBV12-4 to TRBJ2-7; D is uncertain. The CDR3 runs 14 residues. The ends were cut back, 1 base at V and 3 bases at J, with 10 bases in the middle. CDR3 sequence reads: CASSLDSVGYEQYF. Here the CDR3 DNA reads TGTGCCAGCAGTTTAGACAGCGTTGGCTACGAGCAGTACTTC.

The rearrangement links TRBV12-3 or TRBV12-4 to TRBJ2-7; TRBD2 agrees at 10 bases. The CDR3 contains 16 residues. With V trimmed by 5 bases and J by 1 base, 8 bases remained unmatched. The CDR3 bases are TGTGCCAGCAGTACAGGCGGGACTAGCGTATCCTACGAGCAGTACTTC. It codes for CASSTGGTSVSYEQYF.

Worth noting for this clonotype: A much larger clone sits a single nucleotide away, making a read error possible. The V call is TRBV9, the J call TRBJ2-5; a possible D gene is TRBD1 (6 bases). The CDR3 has 16 amino acids. V shed 5 bases and J shed 11 bases, with 28 bases lying between them. The germline CDR1 and CDR2 sequences are SGDLS and YYNGEE. The CDR3 protein is CASSSATGFNSYGQYF. The CDR3 DNA reads as TGTGCCAGCAGTTCCGCCACAGGGTTTAACTCCTACGGGCAGTACTTC. Full variable domain (remainder filled in from reference TRBV9 and TRBJ2-5): DSGVTQTPKHLITATGQRVTLRCSPRSGDLSVYWYQQSLDQGLQFLIQYYNGEERAKGNILERFSAQQFPDLHSELNLSSLELGDSALYFCASSSATGFNSYGQYFGPGTRLLVL.

The chain uses TRBV7-9 and TRBJ2-3, with D unclear. The CDR3 is 15 amino acids. The V gene's germline CDR1 is SEHNR and CDR2 FQNEAQ (reference sequence). V lost 5 bases to trimming and J lost 2 bases, with 14 bases between them. DNA for the CDR3: TGTGCCAGCAGCCCTTTACTACTGTACACAGATACGCAGTATTTT. Translating gives CASSPLLLYTDTQYF.

This sequence joins TRBV6-6 and TRBJ2-4; TRBD2 aligns across 13 bases. In germline, CDR1 is MNHNY, CDR2 SVGAGI (reference sequence). The CDR3 length is 16 residues. The ends lost 4 bases at V and 0 bases at J; junction bases unmatched: 0. The CDR3 protein is CASSWTSGGAKNIQYF. The DNA of the CDR3 is TGTGCCAGCAGTTGGACTAGCGGGGGAGCCAAAAACATTCAGTACTTC.

The count of this clonotype is one. The gene calls are TRBV5-1 and TRBJ2-3, with 8 bases identical to TRBD2. The CDR3 has 16 residues. Trimming cost V 4 bases and J 0 bases; bases outside gene matches: 7. CDR1 is SGHRS and CDR2 is YFSETQ in the germline V gene. The CDR3 sequence: CASSQNPSGSTDTQYF. The CDR3 DNA is TGCGCCAGCAGCCAAAACCCTAGCGGGAGCACAGATACGCAGTATTTT.

The chain is built from TRBV7-2 and TRBJ2-4; the D gene is possibly TRBD2 (6 bases). In germline, CDR1 is SGHTA, CDR2 FQGNSA. CDR3 size: 16 residues. V lost 0 bases to trimming and J lost 1 base, with 10 bases between them. This chain's CDR3 is CASSLAPGEAKNIQYF. CDR3 DNA: TGTGCCAGCAGCTTAGCCCCGGGGGAGGCCAAAAACATTCAGTACTTC.

The chain has TRBV18 and TRBJ2-1; D unresolved. Between the trimmed V and J ends, which lost 0 bases and 4 bases, there was a span of 7 bases. This CDR3 has 14 residues. Per the germline V gene, CDR1 is KGHSH and CDR2 is LQKENI. The CDR3 region has the DNA TGTGCCAGCTCACCACCGTCTCAGTACAATGAGCAGTTCTTC. This encodes CASSPPSQYNEQFF. Together with reference TRBV18 and TRBJ2-1, the CDR3 gives the full variable domain: NAGVMQNPRHLVRRRGQEARLRCSPMKGHSHVYWYRQLPEEGLKFMVYLQKENIIDESGMPKERFSAEFPKEGPSILRIQQVVRGDSAAYFCASSPPSQYNEQFFGPGTRLTVL.

This chain joins TRBV7-6 and TRBJ2-1; D unclear. This CDR3 is built from 15 residues. The ends were cut back, 1 base at V and 4 bases at J, with 11 bases in the middle. Germline V gene sequence: CDR1 SGHVS, CDR2 FNYEAQ. The CDR3 spells CASSLDISPYNEQFF. The CDR3 region has the DNA TGTGCCAGCAGCTTAGACATCAGTCCGTACAATGAGCAGTTCTTC.

CDR3 in DNA: TGTGCCAGCAGCGTATCGGCGGGGAGACGCACAGATACGCAGTATTTT. It translates to CASSVSAGRRTDTQYF. V usage is TRBV9 and J usage is TRBJ2-3; TRBD2 is a possible D gene (6 bases). Between the trimmed V and J ends, which lost 1 base and 1 base, there was a span of 13 bases. Germline V gene data show CDR1 as SGDLS and CDR2 as YYNGEE. CDR3 size: 16 residues.

The J gene is TRBJ2-5, the V gene TRBV10-3; possibly TRBD2 for D (5 bases). V was trimmed by 11 bases and J by 3 bases, leaving 19 bases between them. The CDR3 loop spans 14 amino acids. The germline CDR1 and CDR2 sequences are ENHRY and SYGVKD. CDR3 amino acids: CAHSTDTGKETQYF. The CDR3 DNA follows: TGTGCCCATTCCACCGACACGGGAAAAGAGACCCAGTACTTC.